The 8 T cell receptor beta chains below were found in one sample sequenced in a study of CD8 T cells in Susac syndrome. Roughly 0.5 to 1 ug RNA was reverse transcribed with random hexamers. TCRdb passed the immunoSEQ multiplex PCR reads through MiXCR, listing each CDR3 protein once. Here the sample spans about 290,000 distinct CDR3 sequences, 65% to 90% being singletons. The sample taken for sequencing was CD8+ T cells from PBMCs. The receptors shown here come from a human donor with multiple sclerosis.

The CDR3 spells CASSLVGQTYEQYF. The CDR3 DNA is TGTGCCAGCAGCTTAGTGGGACAAACCTACGAGCAGTACTTC. The chain combines TRBV11-2 with TRBJ2-7, with D perhaps matching TRBD1 (6 bases). V lost 1 base and J lost 2, with 9 bases in between. The CDR3 contains 14 residues. The germline V gene encodes CDR1 SGHAT and CDR2 FQNNGV.

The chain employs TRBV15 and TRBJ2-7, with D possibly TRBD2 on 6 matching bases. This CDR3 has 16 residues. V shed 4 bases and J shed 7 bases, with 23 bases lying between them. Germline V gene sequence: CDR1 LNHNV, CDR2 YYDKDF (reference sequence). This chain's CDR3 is CATSILALEGPGEQYF. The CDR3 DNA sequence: TGTGCCACCAGCATCCTAGCTTTGGAGGGCCCTGGAGAGCAGTACTTC.

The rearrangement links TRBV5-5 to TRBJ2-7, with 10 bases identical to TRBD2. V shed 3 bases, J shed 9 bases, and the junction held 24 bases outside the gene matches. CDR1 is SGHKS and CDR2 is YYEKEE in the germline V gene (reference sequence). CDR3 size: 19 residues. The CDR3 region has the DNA TGTGCCAGCAGCTCTATAGCGGGAGGTTTCCCCTACACCAAGCGTGGGCAGTACTTC. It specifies CASSSIAGGFPYTKRGQYF.

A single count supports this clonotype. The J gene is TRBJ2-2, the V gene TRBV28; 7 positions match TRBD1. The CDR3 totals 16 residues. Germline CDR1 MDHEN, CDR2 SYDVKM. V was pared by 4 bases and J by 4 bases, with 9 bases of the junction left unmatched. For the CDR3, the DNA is TGTGCCAGCAGTTGGCAACGGACAGGCCCCACCGGGGAGCTGTTTTTT. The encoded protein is CASSWQRTGPTGELFF.

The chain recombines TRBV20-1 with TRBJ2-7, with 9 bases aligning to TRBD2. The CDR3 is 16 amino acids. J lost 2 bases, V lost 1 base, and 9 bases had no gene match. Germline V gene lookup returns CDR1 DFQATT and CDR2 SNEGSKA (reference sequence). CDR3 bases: TGCAGTGCTAGAGGTGACCGGACTAGCGAGACCTACGAGCAGTACTTC. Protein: CSARGDRTSETYEQYF.

CDR3 loop: CASSPDADEKLFF. The CDR3 DNA sequence: TGTGCCAGCAGCCCAGATGCAGATGAAAAACTGTTTTTT. The chain carries TRBV7-2 and TRBJ1-4; no clear D. Germline V lookup: CDR1 SGHTA, CDR2 FQGNSA. V was cut by 5 bases and J by 6 bases, with 10 bases left in between. This CDR3 is built from 13 residues.

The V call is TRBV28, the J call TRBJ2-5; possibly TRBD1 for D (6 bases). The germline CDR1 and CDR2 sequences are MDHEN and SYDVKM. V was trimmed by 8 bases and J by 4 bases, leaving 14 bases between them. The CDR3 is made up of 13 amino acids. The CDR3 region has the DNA TGTGCCAGCGTAGGGGGATTTTTAGAGACCCAGTACTTC. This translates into CASVGGFLETQYF.

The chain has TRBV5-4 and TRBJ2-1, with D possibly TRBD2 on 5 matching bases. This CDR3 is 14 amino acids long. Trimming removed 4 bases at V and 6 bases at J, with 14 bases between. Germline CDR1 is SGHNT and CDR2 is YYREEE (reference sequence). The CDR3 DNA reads TGTGCCAGCAGCCCAGGACTGGCCCCCAATGAGCAGTTCTTC. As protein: CASSPGLAPNEQFF.